Sequencing of this TCR beta chain was carried out in a study of response to subunit inactivated influenza vaccine. Study-wide results and caveats: Authors suggested that a seasonal influenza vaccination recruits few new T cells each time.

V shed 3 bases and J shed 4 bases, with 12 bases lying between them. Germline V CDR1 and CDR2: LGHDT, YNNKEL (reference sequence). The length of the CDR3 is 15 residues. TCRdb reprocessed the RT-PCR reads with MiXCR, giving one entry per CDR3 protein. This table holds approximately 700,000 distinct CDR3 sequences, around 14% found once. On this clonotype itself: Antigen: not known.

The rearrangement uses TRBV3-1 and TRBJ2-2, with a tentative D call TRBD1 (6 bases). This TCR came from a middle-aged man who received an inactivated influenza vaccine. Sequencing used PBMCs from blood, obtained 12 days after vaccination. The DNA of the CDR3 is TGTGCCAGCAGCCAGGTGGGACACATCACCGGGGAGCTGTTTTTT. Encoded protein: CASSQVGHITGELFF.